The T cell receptor beta chain under discussion was sequenced for a study of blood T cell repertoires in COVID-19 (TCRdb year 2020). Concerning the study at large: Collaborator samples came from the United States, Italy and Spain and covered acute and convalescent phases of COVID-19. The prospective study material was composed of cDNA or gDNA derived from T cells, B-cell-depleted T cells, or PBMCs. The dataset comprised deeply sampled blood TCRbeta repertoires from subjects exposed to, actively infected with, or recovered from COVID-19. The repertoires were released in a freely available public database intended as a resource for research on the immune response to SARS-CoV-2. The samples were drawn from the first 160 participants of the ongoing ImmuneRACE study and from 1,200 or so subjects provided by 6 global collaborators. Sample metadata almost always included a de-identified subject ID, COVID-19 status, age in years and sex. Where available, HLA class I and class II types were taken from metadata supplied by the sample provider and were not determined by assay-based typing. What the authors observed across the whole study: Clinical and demographic metadata were provided uncurated, with the amount varying by source and participant.

Whole blood was collected in K2EDTA tubes by collaborating institutions according to the institutions' own protocols. Collaborator samples were shipped for TCRbeta analysis as frozen whole blood, isolated PBMCs, or DNA extracted from either sample type. TCRbeta CDR3 regions were amplified from genomic DNA using the immunoSEQ Assay, a bias-controlled multiplex PCR. The authors' pipeline ran thus. Nucleated cell counts per sample were estimated from amplification of reference gene primers within the assay. To quantify the absolute abundance of each unique TCRbeta CDR3 rearrangement, sequence reads were collapsed and filtered. Productive Simpson clonality was computed per sample as the square root of Simpson's diversity index over productive rearrangements. Entries here come from immuneACCESS through TCRdb and include only in-frame sequences with V and J called. Some clones fail to appear in such tables; in the studies checked, an unresolved V gene covers under half of the shortfall, and the cause of the remainder is unknown. The D gene and trimming were derived from the DNA, and the V and J assignments and clone size from that table. The sample records some 230,000 clones, roughly 83% of which are singletons. Roughly 7% of the sample rests with the top ten.

CDR1 is given as LGHDT and CDR2 as YNNKEL, both from the germline V gene (reference sequence). Unmatched junction bases come to 7, with V trimmed by 4 bases and J by 7 bases. The cysteine opens and the phenylalanine closes a CDR3 of 15 amino acids. The kept DNA is CDR3 alone, 45 bases in frame from the first base. The sample holds a few counts of this clone. The antigen this receptor binds is unknown. Base qualities are not provided; no much larger clone lies one nucleotide away. The sequence came from a woman in her 50s with acute or convalescent COVID-19. The chain couples TRBV3-1 (or the pseudogene TRBV3-2) to TRBJ1-5, and 10 junction bases match TRBD1. Source material: peripheral blood. This receptor has the CDR3 CASSRGDRGAQPQHF. The nucleotide sequence reads as follows: TGTGCCAGCAGCCGAGGGGACAGGGGAGCGCAGCCCCAGCATTTT.